These T cell receptor beta chains were read from a single sample in a study of T cells expressing NK-cell markers. With the 5' RACE reads reprocessed, TCRdb shows one record per CDR3 protein and no DNA. The sample spans approximately 460,000 distinct CDR3 sequences; the ten largest clones claim about 7.3%. The sample consisted of blood T cells: a sorted CD56 or NKG2C T cell subset, CD4+ or CD8+ T cells, or bulk PBMC T cells (not recorded which). The receptor source for this set is a woman aged 18 to 75 in good health. The CDR3 runs from the conserved cysteine through the conserved F or W.

J gene: TRBJ2-1; V gene: TRBV18; CDR3 protein: CASSPEDSHNEQFF
J gene: TRBJ2-1; V gene: TRBV20-1; CDR3 protein: CSAQGLAGISYNEQFF
J gene: TRBJ2-1; V gene: TRBV7-9; CDR3 protein: CASSPIAGPHNEQFF
J gene: TRBJ2-2; V gene: TRBV20-1; CDR3 protein: CSATLGAGGNTGELFF
J gene: TRBJ1-5; V gene: TRBV4-2; CDR3 protein: CASSQDLRIGVNQPQHF
J gene: TRBJ1-1; V gene: TRBV4-2; CDR3 protein: CASSQVTEGTEAFF
J gene: TRBJ2-3; V gene: TRBV29-1; CDR3 protein: CSVAGGITDTQYF
J gene: TRBJ1-2; V gene: TRBV7-9; CDR3 protein: CASSQTGTLSYGYTF
J gene: TRBJ2-6; V gene: TRBV12-3/TRBV12-4; CDR3 protein: CASSSGISGANVLTF
J gene: TRBJ1-1; V gene: TRBV14; CDR3 protein: CASSQEHLNTEAFF
J gene: TRBJ2-3; V gene: TRBV6-5; CDR3 protein: CASSYSRLAGQPNTQYF
J gene: TRBJ2-7; V gene: TRBV29-1; CDR3 protein: CSVVSFGRSYEQYF
J gene: TRBJ2-2; V gene: TRBV20-1; CDR3 protein: CSARDEGNTGELFF
J gene: TRBJ1-1; V gene: TRBV6-5; CDR3 protein: CASSYPPGGRNTEAFF
J gene: TRBJ2-1; V gene: TRBV5-1; CDR3 protein: CASSPLQRSYNEQFF
J gene: TRBJ2-7; V gene: TRBV12-3/TRBV12-4; CDR3 protein: CASSLGWTGVYEQYF
J gene: TRBJ1-2; V gene: TRBV6-2/TRBV6-3; CDR3 protein: CASSRNLFYGYTF
J gene: TRBJ2-3; V gene: TRBV12-3/TRBV12-4; CDR3 protein: CASSPHSLYNTQYF
J gene: TRBJ2-3; V gene: TRBV9; CDR3 protein: CASSTSGLYTDTQYF
J gene: TRBJ2-7; V gene: TRBV21-1; CDR3 protein: CASKAGTITEQYF